The 30 T cell receptor beta chains below were found in one sample sequenced in a study of blood T cell repertoires in COVID-19. Libraries were prepared by immunoSEQ multiplex PCR; TCRdb keeps only in-frame clonotypes and omits some of them. The sample has approximately 65,000 clones, around 80% seen once; the top ten hold approximately 14%. Sequenced sample: peripheral blood. Source of these receptors: a man at least 80 years old with acute or convalescent COVID-19.

The CDR3 bases are TGTGCCAGTAGCCTACCGGGACTAGCGGGGGATAACACCGGGGAGCTGTTTTTT. Translating gives CASSLPGLAGDNTGELFF. The rearrangement joins TRBV19 to TRBJ2-2; 14 bases match TRBD2. The V segment lost 6 bases and the J segment 2 bases; nucleotides outside the gene matches: 8. Germline V lookup: CDR1 LNHDA, CDR2 SQIVND (reference sequence). CDR3 length equals 18 residues.

This chain links TRBV10-3 with TRBJ2-3; perhaps TRBD2 as D (7 bases). Trimming shortened V by 3 bases and J by 4 bases, and 14 bases separated the two germline ends. The CDR3 length is 15 residues. Germline V CDR1 and CDR2: ENHRY, SYGVKD. The CDR3: CAISDGGGSSDTQYF. The CDR3 DNA reads as TGTGCCATCAGTGATGGGGGCGGGAGTTCAGATACGCAGTATTTT.

The chain has TRBV2 and TRBJ1-1; 9 bases are a match to TRBD1. V shed 8 bases, J shed 7 bases, and the junction held 8 bases outside the gene matches. The CDR3 length is 13 residues. Germline CDR1 is SNHLY and CDR2 is FYNNEI. The CDR3 bases are TGTGCCAGCTTCTGGACAGGGGACCGTGAAGCTTTCTTT. This encodes CASFWTGDREAFF.

The chain recombines TRBV7-2 with TRBJ1-5; 8 nucleotides align to TRBD1. The CDR3 has 14 amino acids. V lost 5 bases to trimming and J lost 6 bases; unmatched junction nucleotides: 6. Germline values: CDR1 SGHTA, CDR2 FQGNSA. The CDR3 region is CASSTRTGSQPQHF. CDR3 DNA: TGTGCCAGCAGCACCCGGACAGGGAGTCAGCCCCAGCATTTT. The whole variable domain, remainder taken from reference TRBV7-2 and TRBJ1-5, is GAGVSQSPSNKVTEKGKDVELRCDPISGHTALYWYRQSLGQGLEFLIYFQGNSAPDKSGLPSDRFSAERTGGSVSTLTIQRTQQEDSAVYLCASSTRTGSQPQHFGDGTRLSIL.

This clone has just one count. The chain couples TRBV5-1 to TRBJ1-1, with a possible D match to TRBD1 (5 bases). V was cut by 5 bases and J by 4 bases, with 12 bases left in between. Germline-derived CDR1 and CDR2 are SGHRS and YFSETQ. The CDR3 covers 13 residues. The CDR3 sequence: CASSSGGLTEAFF. The CDR3 bases are TGCGCCAGCAGTTCCGGGGGACTCACTGAAGCTTTCTTT.

The chain joins TRBV19 to TRBJ2-1, with 7 bases lining up with TRBD2. This CDR3 comprises 14 residues. The germline CDR1 and CDR2 sequences are LNHDA and SQIVND (reference sequence). The J segment lost 7 bases and the V segment lost 3 bases, leaving 6 bases of the junction unmatched. This chain's CDR3 is CASSMGGMWNEQFF. The CDR3 coding sequence is TGTGCCAGTAGTATGGGAGGGATGTGGAATGAGCAGTTCTTC.

V is TRBV5-1 and J is TRBJ2-1; possible D gene TRBD2, 5 bases. Germline V gene sequence: CDR1 SGHRS, CDR2 YFSETQ. CDR3 length: 12 residues. V was cut by 4 bases and J by 15 bases, with 17 bases left in between. For the CDR3, the DNA is TGCGCCAGCAGCCCGCCCGCGGGCGTTGGGTTCTTC. It translates to CASSPPAGVGFF.

The rearrangement joins TRBV4-3 to TRBJ2-7; 9 nucleotides match TRBD2. The J segment lost 0 bases and the V segment lost 4 bases, leaving 7 bases of the junction unmatched. CDR3 length: 16 amino acids. CDR1 is LGHNA, CDR2 YSLEER, per germline. The CDR3 here is CASSRTLAGFSYEQYF. The CDR3, as DNA: TGCGCCAGCAGCCGTACACTAGCGGGTTTCTCCTACGAGCAGTACTTC.

CDR3 DNA: TGCGCCAGCAGTCCAGGGGGGACCTCACTCTTTGGCTACACCTTC. The encoded protein is CASSPGGTSLFGYTF. The V gene is TRBV5-1, the J gene TRBJ1-2; 7 bases are a match to TRBD1. Trimming took 5 bases from V and 7 from J; bases not matched to a gene: 14. Germline CDR1 reads SGHRS; CDR2 reads YFSETQ. The CDR3 covers 15 residues.

The chain recombines TRBV27 with TRBJ2-3; D remains unclear. The CDR3 is 13 amino acids. With 0 bases removed from V and 6 bases from J, the gap between germline ends came to 7 bases. Germline CDR1 and CDR2: MNHEY and SMNVEV (reference sequence). The CDR3 DNA reads as TGTGCCAGCAGTTTATCACAAACGGATACGCAGTATTTT. It encodes CASSLSQTDTQYF.

The rearrangement uses TRBV12-3 or TRBV12-4 and TRBJ1-4, with 10 bases identical to TRBD1. This CDR3 is 13 amino acids long. The J segment lost 8 bases and the V segment lost 9 bases, leaving 6 bases of the junction unmatched. The CDR3 sequence is CASRGTGVEKLFF. CDR3 DNA sequence: TGTGCCAGTCGGGGGACAGGGGTAGAAAAACTGTTTTTT.

The chain couples TRBV4-2 to TRBJ2-1, with 10 bases identical to TRBD1. This CDR3 spans 16 amino acids. Trimming cost V 1 base and J 5 bases; bases outside gene matches: 5. The germline CDR1 and CDR2 sequences are LGHNA and YNFKEQ. The CDR3 loop is CASSQVGQGTDNEQFF. CDR3 coding DNA: TGTGCCAGCAGCCAAGTGGGACAGGGGACGGACAATGAGCAGTTCTTC.

The J gene is TRBJ1-4, the V gene TRBV7-2; 9 bases agree with TRBD1. The germline V gene has CDR1 SGHTA and CDR2 FQGNSA. With 5 bases clipped from V and 5 bases from J, the junction kept 3 bases outside the gene matches. CDR3 size: 14 residues. The CDR3 reads CASSTGQGNEKLFF. The CDR3 coding sequence is TGTGCCAGCAGCACGGGACAGGGCAATGAAAAACTGTTTTTT.

V gene TRBV6-5 combines with J gene TRBJ1-2; unclear D gene. V lost 7 bases and J lost 1, with 16 bases in between. The length of the CDR3 is 15 residues. Germline V CDR1 and CDR2: MNHEY, SVGAGI. The CDR3 nucleotides are TGTGCCAGCAAACCGCCACTGGTCGGTAACTATGGCTACACCTTC. Its protein product is CASKPPLVGNYGYTF.

The chain links TRBV6-6 to TRBJ1-1; no clear D gene. The CDR3 runs to 14 residues. With 4 bases removed from V and 1 base from J, the gap between germline ends came to 10 bases. Germline assignment: CDR1 MNHNY and CDR2 SVGAGI (reference sequence). CDR3 sequence (DNA): TGTGCCAGCAGTTCGGCGGCAGAGAACACTGAAGCTTTCTTT. Protein: CASSSAAENTEAFF.

This chain joins TRBV29-1 and TRBJ2-7; D is unresolved. Germline loops: CDR1 SQVTM, CDR2 ANQGSEA. The CDR3 is made up of 14 amino acids. V lost 0 bases to trimming and J lost 1 base, with 10 bases between them. For the CDR3, the DNA is TGCAGCGTTGAAGATACGAGAGTTTCCTACGAGCAGTACTTC. Translating gives CSVEDTRVSYEQYF.

The rearrangement links TRBV12-3 or TRBV12-4 to TRBJ1-2; D is ambiguous. The V end was cut by 6 bases, the J end by 2 bases, with 10 bases between. CDR3 length: 13 amino acids. The CDR3 DNA sequence: TGTGCCAGCAGACCACAGCAGAACTATGGCTACACCTTC. Its protein is CASRPQQNYGYTF.

J is TRBJ1-5 and V is TRBV6-5; no firm D call. The CDR3 loop spans 15 amino acids. V was clipped by 6 bases and J by 0 bases, with 12 bases between them. The germline CDR1 and CDR2 sequences are MNHEY and SVGAGI. The CDR3 coding sequence is TGTGCCAGCAGGCGGGCCGCATATAGCAATCAGCCCCAGCATTTT. Amino acid sequence: CASRRAAYSNQPQHF.

The J gene is TRBJ1-1, the V gene TRBV6-5; 7 bases fit TRBD1. Trimming cost V 2 bases and J 3 bases; bases outside gene matches: 3. CDR3 length: 14 amino acids. The V gene's germline CDR1 is MNHEY and CDR2 SVGAGI. CDR3: CASSYRDSDTEAFF. In DNA form, the CDR3 reads TGTGCCAGCAGTTACCGGGACAGCGACACTGAAGCTTTCTTT.

The rearrangement uses TRBV29-1 and TRBJ2-1; D is possibly TRBD1 (7 bases). Germline CDR1 reads SQVTM; CDR2 reads ANQGSEA. This CDR3 is 14 amino acids long. V shed 7 bases and J shed 9 bases, with 22 bases lying between them. The CDR3 DNA is TGCAGCGCCCAACAGCAAGCGCAGGGGGGTGAGCAGTTCTTC. Encoded protein: CSAQQQAQGGEQFF.

This chain joins TRBV7-3 and TRBJ2-1; 12 positions agree with TRBD2. V lost 5 bases, J lost 7 bases, and 9 bases stayed unmatched. The CDR3 consists of 16 residues. From germline, CDR1 is SGHTA and CDR2 FQGTGA. The DNA for the CDR3 is TGTGCCAGCAGCCGTACTAGCGGGGGGCGTTTGAATGAGCAGTTCTTC. Translated: CASSRTSGGRLNEQFF.

The chain couples TRBV3-1 (or the pseudogene TRBV3-2) to TRBJ2-7; D ambiguous. Germline V gene lookup returns CDR1 LGHDT and CDR2 YNNKEL (reference sequence). CDR3 length: 14 amino acids. V dropped 2 bases and J dropped 1 base, with 9 bases sitting between them. In nucleotides, the CDR3 is TGTGCCAGCAGCCAAAGTTTTACATCCTACGAGCAGTACTTC. Translation gives CASSQSFTSYEQYF.

V usage is TRBV5-5 and J usage is TRBJ1-5, with a tentative D call TRBD1 (6 bases). The CDR3 contains 14 residues. Trimming took off 0 bases at V and 5 bases at J, with 9 bases between the two ends. CDR1 SGHKS and CDR2 YYEKEE come from the germline V gene (reference sequence). CDR3 sequence reads: CASSLDRAHQPQHF. The CDR3 DNA reads as TGTGCCAGCAGCTTGGACAGGGCCCATCAGCCCCAGCATTTT.

The chain recombines TRBV19 with TRBJ2-4; possibly TRBD2 for D (7 bases). Trimming removed 3 bases at V and 3 bases at J, with 15 bases between. The CDR3 length is 16 residues. Germline lookup yields CDR1 LNHDA and CDR2 SQIVND (reference sequence). CDR3 amino acids: CASSITWGGGKNIQYF. CDR3 sequence (DNA): TGTGCCAGTAGTATCACTTGGGGGGGCGGCAAAAACATTCAGTACTTC.

This clone appeared a single time. V usage is TRBV6-5 and J usage is TRBJ1-1; D might be TRBD1 (6 bases). The V end was cut by 7 bases, the J end by 0 bases, with 12 bases between. CDR1 and CDR2 (germline): MNHEY, SVGAGI. This CDR3 contains 14 residues. This CDR3 is CASTRNRVNTEAFF. CDR3 bases: TGTGCCAGCACGCGAAACAGGGTGAACACTGAAGCTTTCTTT.

The chain uses TRBV18 and TRBJ2-4; no reliable D call. Germline V gene sequence: CDR1 KGHSH, CDR2 LQKENI. V lost 1 base to trimming and J lost 0 bases, with 7 bases between them. The CDR3 has 15 residues. CDR3 sequence reads: CASSPLPLAKNIQYF. In nucleotides, the CDR3 is TGTGCCAGCTCACCACTCCCGTTAGCCAAAAACATTCAGTACTTC.

The V gene is TRBV6-6, the J gene TRBJ2-3; no reliable D call. V was cut by 4 bases and J by 2 bases, with 7 bases left in between. From germline, CDR1 is MNHNY and CDR2 SVGAGI (reference sequence). The CDR3 sequence is 13 residues long. CDR3 nucleotides: TGTGCCAGCAGTTCTGCAGACACAGATACGCAGTATTTT. Protein: CASSSADTDTQYF.

As DNA, the CDR3 is TGCGCCAGCAGCAGAGCCCCAGGGGCCGCCTATAATTCACCCCTCCACTTT. Translation: CASSRAPGAAYNSPLHF. The chain links TRBV5-1 to TRBJ1-6; TRBD1 might be the D (6 bases). The V and J ends lost 4 bases and 2 bases respectively, with 16 bases between them. Germline CDR1 reads SGHRS; CDR2 reads YFSETQ. This CDR3 has 17 amino acids.

This clone was seen a single time. V and J are TRBV15 and TRBJ1-4, with 9 bases aligning to TRBD1. CDR3 size: 15 residues. V dropped 4 bases and J dropped 8; count of bases not matched to a gene: 8. Germline lookup yields CDR1 LNHNV and CDR2 YYDKDF (reference sequence). CDR3 in amino acids: CATSKTWTGVEKLFF. CDR3 nucleotide sequence: TGTGCCACCAGCAAAACTTGGACAGGGGTAGAAAAACTGTTTTTT. The full variable domain, in which reference TRBV15 and TRBJ1-4 provide the parts outside the CDR3, is DAMVIQNPRYQVTQFGKPVTLSCSQTLNHNVMYWYQQKSSQAPKLLFHYYDKDFNNEADTPDNFQSRRPNTSFCFLDIRSPGLGDTAMYLCATSKTWTGVEKLFFGSGTQLSVL.

The chain uses TRBV3-1 (or the pseudogene TRBV3-2) and TRBJ2-5; 8 positions match TRBD1. This CDR3 spans 16 amino acids. V lost 4 bases to trimming and J lost 2 bases; unmatched junction nucleotides: 9. Germline CDR1 is LGHDT and CDR2 is YNNKEL (reference sequence). The CDR3 spells CASSRLLGQGQETQYF. Here the CDR3 DNA reads TGTGCCAGCAGCCGACTCTTAGGACAGGGACAAGAGACCCAGTACTTC.